The T cell receptor (beta chain) under discussion was sequenced for a study of CD8+ T cells in alopecia areata. Study conclusions and caveats: Normal-skin resident alphabeta T cells also appear among scalp sample sequences.

V trimming: 3 bases; J trimming: 13 bases; junction bases outside the gene matches: 9. Germline V gene data show CDR1 as GTSNPN and CDR2 as SVGIG (reference sequence). There are 12 residues in the CDR3. Following RNA extraction, reverse transcription yielded cDNA that acted as the sequencing template. Sequencing used immunoSEQ multiplex PCR; TCRdb keeps in-frame clones, though not all of them. The data show roughly 100,000 clones, around three fifths seen once. For this clone: Its antigen is not identified.

PBMCs yielded sorted CD4+ and CD8+ T cells. V gene TRBV30 combines with J gene TRBJ1-2, with 9 nucleotides matching TRBD1. The source of this sequence is a human donor in good health. The material sequenced was CD4+ T cells sorted from blood. The CDR3 DNA reads as TGTGCCTGGAGAGCCGGGACAGGGAGGGCCACCTTC. Translation gives CAWRAGTGRATF.